The TCR beta chain under discussion was sequenced for a study of CD8 T cells in ankylosing spondylitis. Unmatched junction bases numbered 3, after V lost 4 bases and J lost 7 bases. The CDR3 is 14 amino acids. This clonotype appeared many times. Quantitative 5'-RACE with molecular barcodes produced the TCR beta libraries. TCRdb redid the calling of the 5' RACE reads with MiXCR, one entry per CDR3 protein. The repertoire holds roughly 240,000 distinct CDR3 sequences, with approximately 30% as singletons. The receptor comes from a male donor with ankylosing spondylitis or in good health (not recorded which). V is TRBV12-3 or TRBV12-4 and J is TRBJ2-3; 12 nucleotides line up with TRBD2. Sequencing was performed on blood, either unsorted or a sorted T cell fraction (not recorded which). In DNA, the CDR3 is TGTGCCAGCAGTTCTAGCGGGGGGGCTAATACGCAGTATTTT. This gives the protein CASSSSGGANTQYF.